These 19 T cell receptor beta chains were sequenced from one sample in a study of Ad26.COV2.S vaccination and SARS-CoV-2 variants. Noted treatment: approximately 18 received Ad26.COV2.S at low or high dose, single or two shots; a few received placebo; per-sample allocation not given. After the first vaccine or placebo injection, samples were drawn on day 63. Assay: immunoSEQ multiplex PCR; the TCRdb copy retains only in-frame clones and omits some. The data contain some 250,000 clones, 85% to 90% of them singletons. The sample here was peripheral blood, taken in a trial of Ad26.COV2.S vaccine versus placebo. These receptor sequences come from a person between 18 and 59 years old who received the Ad26.COV2.S COVID-19 vaccine or a placebo.

The chain joins TRBV10-3 to TRBJ2-2; 9 bases fit TRBD1. The CDR3 has 15 amino acids. The J segment lost 4 bases and the V segment lost 3 bases, leaving 3 bases of the junction unmatched. Germline values: CDR1 ENHRY, CDR2 SYGVKD. The CDR3 protein is CAISDGTGSTGELFF. The CDR3 DNA reads TGTGCCATCAGTGATGGGACAGGGAGCACCGGGGAGCTGTTTTTT.

The chain carries TRBV5-1 and TRBJ2-7; 8 bases fit TRBD1. CDR1 and CDR2 (germline): SGHRS, YFSETQ. V lost 4 bases, J lost 5 bases, and 5 bases stayed unmatched. CDR3 length: 13 amino acids. CDR3 sequence: CASSGSGGDEQYF. The CDR3 DNA reads as TGCGCCAGCAGCGGATCAGGGGGCGACGAGCAGTACTTC.

A single count supports this clone. V usage is TRBV5-4 and J usage is TRBJ2-3; no clear D. The CDR3 totals 13 residues. Trimming left V 4 bases short and J 8 bases short, with 14 bases between. Germline V gene data show CDR1 as SGHNT and CDR2 as YYREEE (reference sequence). CDR3 region: CASSPESTGTQYF. CDR3 bases: TGTGCCAGCAGCCCCGAATCGACGGGTACGCAGTATTTT.

The chain has TRBV10-3 and TRBJ1-4, with a tentative D call TRBD1 (5 bases). CDR3 length: 12 amino acids. The germline CDR1 and CDR2 sequences are ENHRY and SYGVKD. V lost 10 bases to trimming and J lost 8 bases, with 14 bases between them. The CDR3: CATGTPKEKLFF. CDR3 in DNA: TGTGCCACCGGGACCCCAAAGGAAAAACTGTTTTTT.

This sequence joins TRBV5-1 and TRBJ2-4, with 12 bases matching TRBD2. Trimming removed 0 bases from V and 6 bases from J; junction bases left unmatched: 4. The CDR3 consists of 16 residues. Germline values: CDR1 SGHRS, CDR2 YFSETQ. CDR3 amino acids: CASSLAGLAGINIQYF. The CDR3 DNA follows: TGCGCCAGCAGCTTGGCCGGACTAGCGGGGATAAACATTCAGTACTTC.

The chain couples TRBV11-3 to TRBJ2-5; D tentatively reads TRBD1 or TRBD2 (7 bases each). The CDR3 covers 13 residues. The ends were cut back, 6 bases at V and 4 bases at J, with 12 bases in the middle. Germline V lookup: CDR1 SGHNT, CDR2 YENEEA. The CDR3 sequence is CASSPRGGETQYF. Written as DNA, the CDR3 is TGTGCCAGCAGTCCCAGGGGGGGAGAGACCCAGTACTTC.

In this sample, this clone turned up once. The chain joins TRBV7-9 to TRBJ1-1, with 8 bases aligning to TRBD1. V shed 5 bases and J 1 base; nucleotides not matched to a gene: 3. The CDR3 extends over 14 amino acids. Germline assignment: CDR1 SEHNR and CDR2 FQNEAQ (reference sequence). CDR3 in DNA: TGTGCCAGCAGCATGGGACAGGCGAACACTGAAGCTTTCTTT. The encoded protein is CASSMGQANTEAFF.

This clone has a single count. The chain links TRBV28 to TRBJ2-2; D is possibly TRBD2 (6 bases). The germline V gene has CDR1 MDHEN and CDR2 SYDVKM. The CDR3 runs to 16 residues. V gave up 4 bases and J gave up 1 base, with 13 bases separating them. CDR3 DNA: TGTGCCAGCAGTTCAGCTAGCGCGATGAACACCGGGGAGCTGTTTTTT. The encoded protein is CASSSASAMNTGELFF.

The chain links TRBV6-2 or TRBV6-3 to TRBJ2-7; 9 nucleotides agree with TRBD1. This CDR3 region has 16 residues. V lost 6 bases and J lost 6; bases outside the gene matches: 15. CDR1 is MNHEY, CDR2 SVGEGT, per germline. The CDR3 protein is CASSRPSRDRAGEQYF. DNA for the CDR3: TGTGCCAGCAGCCGCCCTTCCCGGGACAGGGCGGGCGAGCAGTACTTC.

The CDR3 coding sequence is TGTGCCAGCAGCCCGGGGGTCGCTAACTATGGCTACACCTTC. It codes for CASSPGVANYGYTF. The rearrangement joins TRBV3-1 (or the pseudogene TRBV3-2) to TRBJ1-2, with D perhaps TRBD1 (5 bases). Trimming removed 4 bases from V and 0 bases from J, with 9 bases in between. This CDR3 contains 14 residues. Germline V gene lookup returns CDR1 LGHDT and CDR2 YNNKEL (reference sequence).

V gene TRBV30 combines with J gene TRBJ2-7; D might be TRBD1 or TRBD2, each matching 5 bases. Germline V gene sequence: CDR1 GTSNPN, CDR2 SVGIG (reference sequence). Trimming removed 4 bases from V and 2 bases from J, with 12 bases in between. This CDR3 contains 13 residues. CDR3 region: CAWTGTGTYEQYF. In nucleotides, the CDR3 is TGTGCCTGGACCGGGACGGGAACCTACGAGCAGTACTTC.

This chain uses TRBV18 with TRBJ1-2; D might be TRBD1 (6 bases). The V end lost 3 bases, the J end lost 0 bases, and 11 bases lay between the germline ends. The germline CDR1 and CDR2 sequences are KGHSH and LQKENI. The CDR3 is 15 residues long. As DNA, the CDR3 is TGTGCCAGCTCACCGGGACACGGACCTAACTATGGCTACACCTTC. As protein: CASSPGHGPNYGYTF.

This clone was seen a few times. The CDR3 DNA reads TGTGCCTGGAGCGCACGGCTTAGGAGTGGGAATGAGCAGTTCTTC. It encodes CAWSARLRSGNEQFF. The chain couples TRBV30 to TRBJ2-1, with D unresolved. The CDR3 is made up of 15 amino acids. V dropped 3 bases and J dropped 7 bases, with 19 bases sitting between them. Germline V gene sequence: CDR1 GTSNPN, CDR2 SVGIG (reference sequence).

This chain connects TRBV15 to TRBJ2-2; the match to TRBD1 covers 8 bases. Germline values: CDR1 LNHNV, CDR2 YYDKDF (reference sequence). The V and J ends lost 3 bases and 6 bases, in that order; junction bases with no gene match: 9. CDR3 length: 16 amino acids. In DNA form, the CDR3 reads TGTGCCACCAGCAGGGGCGACAGGGGCAAGGCCGGGGAGCTGTTTTTT. Translation gives CATSRGDRGKAGELFF. Combining the CDR3 with reference TRBV15 and TRBJ2-2 gives the whole variable domain DAMVIQNPRYQVTQFGKPVTLSCSQTLNHNVMYWYQQKSSQAPKLLFHYYDKDFNNEADTPDNFQSRRPNTSFCFLDIRSPGLGDTAMYLCATSRGDRGKAGELFFGEGSRLTVL.

The chain couples TRBV7-9 to TRBJ2-7; 10 nucleotides match TRBD1. V lost 3 bases and J lost 5; bases outside the gene matches: 7. This CDR3 is 15 amino acids long. CDR1 is SEHNR and CDR2 is FQNEAQ in the germline V gene (reference sequence). CDR3 loop: CASSFPDRGWDEQYF. CDR3 nucleotide sequence: TGTGCCAGCAGCTTCCCGGACAGGGGGTGGGACGAGCAGTACTTC. Full variable domain (rest looked up from reference TRBV7-9 and TRBJ2-7): DTGVSQNPRHKITKRGQNVTFRCDPISEHNRLYWYRQTLGQGPEFLTYFQNEAQLEKSRLLSDRFSAERPKGSFSTLEIQRTEQGDSAMYLCASSFPDRGWDEQYFGPGTRLTVT.

The chain has TRBV6-4 and TRBJ2-3; 8 bases align to TRBD2. The V segment lost 0 bases and the J segment 1 base; nucleotides outside the gene matches: 0. Germline V lookup: CDR1 MRHNA, CDR2 SNTAGT. The CDR3 has 15 amino acids. CDR3 protein: CASSDSSGGTDTQYF. For the CDR3, the DNA is TGTGCCAGCAGTGACTCTAGCGGGGGCACAGATACGCAGTATTTT.

The CDR3 coding sequence is TGCGCCAGCACGCTAGCGGGGGGGCGGGAGACCCAGTACTTC. This gives the protein CASTLAGGRETQYF. The chain is built from TRBV10-2 and TRBJ2-5; TRBD2 agrees at 12 bases. Trimming cost V 7 bases and J 5 bases; bases outside gene matches: 5. CDR3 length: 14 amino acids. In germline, CDR1 is WSHSY, CDR2 SAAADI.

V gene TRBV18 combines with J gene TRBJ1-2; perhaps TRBD1 as D (5 bases). CDR1 is KGHSH, CDR2 LQKENI, per germline. The CDR3 has 15 residues. V was clipped by 3 bases and J by 4 bases, with 15 bases between them. CDR3 DNA: TGTGCCAGCTCACCTGCGAGCTCAGGGATCTATGGCTACACCTTC. This gives the protein CASSPASSGIYGYTF.

This chain links TRBV7-8 with TRBJ2-1, with no clear D. Trimming stripped 1 base from V and 5 bases from J, with 9 bases between. CDR1 SGHVS and CDR2 FQNEAQ come from the germline V gene. CDR3 length equals 14 residues. CDR3 DNA: TGTGCCAGCAGCTTAGGCAAGGCAAACAATGAGCAGTTCTTC. Amino acids: CASSLGKANNEQFF.